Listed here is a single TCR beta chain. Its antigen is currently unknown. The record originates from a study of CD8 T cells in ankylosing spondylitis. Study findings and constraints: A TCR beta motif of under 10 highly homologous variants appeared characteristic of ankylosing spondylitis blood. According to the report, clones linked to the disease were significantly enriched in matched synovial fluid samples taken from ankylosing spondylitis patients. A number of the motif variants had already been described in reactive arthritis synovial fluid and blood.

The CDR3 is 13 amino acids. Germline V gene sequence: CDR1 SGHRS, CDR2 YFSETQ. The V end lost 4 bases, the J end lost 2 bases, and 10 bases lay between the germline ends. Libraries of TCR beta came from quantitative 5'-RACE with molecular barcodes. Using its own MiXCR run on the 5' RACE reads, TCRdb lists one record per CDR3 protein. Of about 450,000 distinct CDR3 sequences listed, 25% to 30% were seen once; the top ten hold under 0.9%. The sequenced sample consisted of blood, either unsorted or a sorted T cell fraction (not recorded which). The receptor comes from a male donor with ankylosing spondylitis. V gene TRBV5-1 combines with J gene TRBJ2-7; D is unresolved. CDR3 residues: CASSADVAYEQYF. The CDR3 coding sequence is TGCGCCAGCAGCGCGGACGTAGCCTACGAGCAGTACTTC.